The 15 T cell receptor beta chains presented below share a single source sample, sequenced in a study of T cell changes during pregnancy in multiple sclerosis. Only in-frame clones appear in the TCRdb table, and some are missing; sequencing was by immunoSEQ multiplex PCR. This sample has approximately 87,000 clones, with 90% to 95% found just once. The sequenced sample was CD4+ T cells from peripheral blood mononuclear cells, obtained in the second trimester of pregnancy. The receptors come from a female donor with multiple sclerosis, enrolled in a pregnancy study.

In this sample, this clone turned up once. The genes are TRBV28 and TRBJ1-5; TRBD1 matches at 7 bases. The V gene end was trimmed by 5 bases and the J gene end by 7 bases; junction bases not matched to a gene: 8. The CDR3 contains 14 residues. The V gene's germline CDR1 is MDHEN and CDR2 SYDVKM. CDR3 in amino acids: CASSPDRDGQPQHF. In DNA, the CDR3 is TGTGCCAGCAGTCCCGACAGGGATGGACAGCCCCAGCATTTT.

V and J are TRBV6-5 and TRBJ1-2; 7 bases map to TRBD1. CDR1 is MNHEY and CDR2 is SVGAGI in the germline V gene. Trimming at V came to 6 bases and at J to 10 bases, leaving 8 bases not matched to a gene. This CDR3 has 12 amino acids. This CDR3 is CASRSLDRAYTF. In DNA, the CDR3 is TGTGCCAGCAGGTCCCTAGACAGGGCCTACACCTTC.

The CDR3 here is CASSFGDRGSEQYF. The CDR3, as DNA: TGCGCCAGCAGCTTTGGGGACAGGGGGTCCGAGCAGTACTTC. This chain links TRBV5-1 with TRBJ2-7; 11 nucleotides align to TRBD1. The CDR3 is made up of 14 amino acids. V lost 2 bases, J lost 6 bases, and 4 bases stayed unmatched. CDR1 SGHRS and CDR2 YFSETQ come from the germline V gene.

The genes are TRBV2 and TRBJ1-1; D unresolved. Trimming stripped 2 bases from V and 8 bases from J, with 9 bases between. The CDR3 is made up of 12 amino acids. Germline CDR1 reads SNHLY; CDR2 reads FYNNEI. CDR3 region: CASSEWVREAFF. DNA for the CDR3: TGTGCCAGCAGTGAATGGGTCAGGGAAGCTTTCTTT.

This clone was found many times. This chain links TRBV11-3 with TRBJ2-7; 11 bases line up with TRBD1. V dropped 3 bases and J dropped 5; count of bases not matched to a gene: 9. Per the germline V gene, CDR1 is SGHNT and CDR2 is YENEEA. The CDR3 sequence is 16 residues long. Here the CDR3 DNA reads TGTGCCAGCAGCTTGGACACGGACAGGGGGCGCGACGAGCAGTACTTC. Its translation: CASSLDTDRGRDEQYF.

The rearrangement links TRBV6-5 to TRBJ1-1; possibly TRBD1 for D (5 bases). The CDR3 extends over 14 amino acids. Germline V gene sequence: CDR1 MNHEY, CDR2 SVGAGI. V gave up 4 bases and J gave up 3 bases, with 12 bases separating them. CDR3 sequence reads: CASSFNFRDTEAFF. CDR3 DNA sequence: TGTGCCAGCAGTTTCAACTTCAGGGACACTGAAGCTTTCTTT.

V gene TRBV10-3 combines with J gene TRBJ2-7; D possibly corresponds to TRBD2 (6 bases). Germline V lookup: CDR1 ENHRY, CDR2 SYGVKD. V lost 10 bases, J lost 2 bases, and 15 bases lay in between. The CDR3 contains 13 residues. This chain's CDR3 is CATGVGGTYEQYF. CDR3 DNA: TGTGCCACCGGGGTCGGGGGTACCTACGAGCAGTACTTC.

The chain couples TRBV6-5 to TRBJ1-4; D not certain. Germline V CDR1 and CDR2: MNHEY, SVGAGI. This CDR3 region has 16 residues. The V end lost 4 bases, the J end lost 4 bases, and 16 bases lay between the germline ends. CDR3 amino acids: CASSWVLRRLNEKLFF. As DNA, the CDR3 is TGTGCCAGCAGTTGGGTTTTAAGGAGACTTAATGAAAAACTGTTTTTT.

This chain links TRBV18 with TRBJ1-4; unclear D gene. Trimming pared 5 bases from V and 0 bases from J, leaving 7 bases between. Germline V gene lookup returns CDR1 KGHSH and CDR2 LQKENI. The CDR3 totals 14 residues. The CDR3 reads CASSTSATNEKLFF. For the CDR3, the DNA is TGTGCCAGCTCAACCAGTGCAACTAATGAAAAACTGTTTTTT.

This chain links TRBV9 with TRBJ2-1, with D tentatively TRBD2 (6 bases). Germline values: CDR1 SGDLS, CDR2 YYNGEE. V was trimmed by 0 bases and J by 10 bases, leaving 11 bases between them. CDR3 length equals 13 residues. The CDR3 bases are TGTGCCAGCAGCGTAGTCGAGGCGGGGGAGCAGTTCTTC. It encodes CASSVVEAGEQFF.

This clone came up once. The J gene is TRBJ2-7, the V gene TRBV11-2, with a possible D match to TRBD2 (6 bases). The length of the CDR3 is 16 residues. CDR1 and CDR2 (germline): SGHAT, FQNNGV. V dropped 6 bases and J dropped 3 bases, with 21 bases sitting between them. CDR3 coding DNA: TGTGCCAGCAGTTACAAACCGGAGGGCCGGAACTACGAGCAGTACTTC. This gives the protein CASSYKPEGRNYEQYF.

V gene TRBV28 combines with J gene TRBJ2-7; D is unresolved. CDR1 MDHEN and CDR2 SYDVKM come from the germline V gene. The V end was cut by 7 bases, the J end by 2 bases, with 18 bases between. The CDR3 contains 15 residues. The chain's CDR3 is CASTVSFGQPYEQYF. CDR3 coding DNA: TGTGCCAGCACCGTCTCCTTTGGGCAGCCCTACGAGCAGTACTTC.

The rearrangement joins TRBV7-2 to TRBJ1-1, with a possible D match to TRBD1 (6 bases). V gave up 2 bases and J gave up 2 bases, with 15 bases separating them. Germline lookup yields CDR1 SGHTA and CDR2 FQGNSA. CDR3 length: 16 residues. In DNA, the CDR3 is TGTGCCAGCAGCTTATCACCTATGGGGGCAAACACTGAAGCTTTCTTT. It codes for CASSLSPMGANTEAFF.

V and J are TRBV7-2 and TRBJ2-1; tentatively, D is TRBD1 (5 bases). The CDR3 runs 13 residues. Germline-derived CDR1 and CDR2 are SGHTA and FQGNSA. Deletions cut 3 bases from V and 4 bases from J, with 7 bases between. The CDR3 loop reads CASSLTDYNEQFF. The CDR3 DNA reads as TGTGCCAGCAGCTTGACAGATTACAATGAGCAGTTCTTC.

This chain joins TRBV7-8 and TRBJ1-2, with 9 bases fitting TRBD1. CDR1 is SGHVS, CDR2 FQNEAQ, per germline. The CDR3 sequence is 15 residues long. V dropped 4 bases and J dropped 4; count of bases not matched to a gene: 7. The CDR3 protein is CASSYHRGPPYGYTF. As DNA, the CDR3 is TGTGCCAGCAGCTATCACAGGGGGCCCCCCTATGGCTACACCTTC. Using reference TRBV7-8 and TRBJ1-2 for the parts outside the CDR3, the full variable domain is GAGVSQSPRYKVAKRGQDVALRCDPISGHVSLFWYQQALGQGPEFLTYFQNEAQLDKSGLPSDRFFAERPEGSVSTLKIQRTQQEDSAVYLCASSYHRGPPYGYTFGSGTRLTVV.